These T cell receptor beta chains were read from a single sample in a study of cytomegalovirus exposure and HLA in healthy donors. Repertoires were generated with immunoSEQ multiplex PCR, while TCRdb's copy carries only in-frame clones and drops some. Of 200,000 or so clones in the sample, almost 80% were seen once. The sequencing sample was made of PBMCs. The receptors stem from a male donor in good health and CMV-seronegative. Both conserved end residues are part of each CDR3. The order of the fields is clone size, J gene, CDR3 length, V gene, D gene, CDR3 protein, CDR3 DNA. The D gene is left open where the match is weak. Clone size appears in some rows only: once, few, many, or a class for an expanded clone.

.,TRBJ1-2,12,TRBV30,.,CAWTTQGYGYTF,TGTGCCTGGACAACACAGGGCTATGGCTACACCTTC
few,TRBJ2-7,13,TRBV2,TRBD1,CASSGDSIYEQYF,TGTGCCAGCAGTGGGGACAGCATCTACGAGCAGTACTTC
once,TRBJ1-2,16,TRBV10-3,TRBD1,CAIKGTGGRGNYGYTF,TGTGCCATCAAGGGGACAGGGGGTAGGGGGAACTATGGCTACACCTTC
.,TRBJ2-7,15,TRBV7-6,.,CASSLVADGAYEQYF,TGTGCCAGCAGCTTAGTTGCGGACGGGGCCTACGAGCAGTACTTC
once,TRBJ2-1,15,TRBV5-1,.,CASRFTGSSYNEQFF,TGCGCCAGCAGATTTACAGGGAGCTCCTACAATGAGCAGTTCTTC
once,TRBJ2-2,15,TRBV29-1,.,CSVEAGATNTGELFF,TGCAGCGTTGAAGCAGGGGCCACGAACACCGGGGAGCTGTTTTTT
.,TRBJ2-7,15,TRBV5-1,.,CASSLAGGRVYEQYF,TGCGCCAGCAGCTTGGCCGGGGGGCGCGTATACGAGCAGTACTTC
.,TRBJ2-7,17,TRBV7-9,.,CASTIQGRGGTDYEQYF,TGTGCCAGCACCATACAGGGTCGAGGGGGTACAGACTACGAGCAGTACTTC
.,TRBJ2-7,15,TRBV6-1,TRBD2,CASRDGTGGDYEQYF,TGTGCCAGCAGGGACGGGACGGGGGGAGACTACGAGCAGTACTTC
.,TRBJ2-3,13,TRBV11-2,.,CASSLYRDGTQYF,TGTGCCAGCAGCTTATACAGGGATGGAACGCAGTATTTT
.,TRBJ1-2,15,TRBV7-9,TRBD1,CASSFSAGTDNGYTF,TGTGCCAGCAGCTTCTCCGCCGGGACAGACAATGGCTACACCTTC
few,TRBJ2-1,16,TRBV6-4,TRBD2,CASSLGTSGAYNEQFF,TGTGCCAGCAGTCTAGGTACTAGCGGGGCCTACAATGAGCAGTTCTTC
.,TRBJ1-6,15,TRBV7-3,.,CASSLSQGGNSPLHF,TGTGCCAGCAGCTTAAGTCAGGGTGGGAATTCACCCCTCCACTTT
few,TRBJ2-7,13,TRBV11-1,TRBD1,CASTRDRQDEQYF,TGTGCCAGCACTCGGGACAGGCAGGACGAGCAGTACTTC
.,TRBJ2-1,16,TRBV2,TRBD2,CASSEARLAVYNEQFF,TGTGCCAGCAGTGAGGCCCGACTAGCGGTCTACAATGAGCAGTTCTTC
.,TRBJ2-2,16,TRBV9,.,CASSVAPSPGTGELFF,TGTGCCAGCAGCGTAGCACCCTCCCCGGGGACCGGGGAGCTGTTTTTT
.,TRBJ1-1,13,TRBV11-2,.,CASSLVQNTEAFF,TGTGCCAGCAGCTTAGTACAGAACACTGAAGCTTTCTTT
.,TRBJ2-3,18,TRBV4-1,TRBD2,CASSQGPITGTTQDTQYF,TGCGCCAGCAGCCAAGGCCCCATCACCGGGACTACGCAAGATACGCAGTATTTT
.,TRBJ1-4,15,TRBV19,TRBD1,CASSIPPTGGEKLFF,TGTGCCAGTAGTATTCCCCCGACAGGGGGGGAAAAACTGTTTTTT
.,TRBJ2-5,15,TRBV9,.,CASSVASTAQETQYF,TGTGCCAGCAGCGTAGCCTCGACAGCACAAGAGACCCAGTACTTC
.,TRBJ2-2,14,TRBV29-1,TRBD1,CSVGRDRGAGELFF,TGCAGCGTTGGAAGAGACAGGGGCGCCGGGGAGCTGTTTTTT
.,TRBJ1-2,13,TRBV11-1,.,CASSPGVAYGYTF,TGTGCCAGCAGCCCAGGGGTCGCCTATGGCTACACCTTC
.,TRBJ2-7,18,TRBV25-1,TRBD2,CASSEPTTSGYLSYEQYF,TGTGCCAGCAGTGAACCCACGACTAGCGGGTACCTTTCCTACGAGCAGTACTTC
.,TRBJ2-3,14,TRBV7-3,TRBD2,CASSSAGSTDTQYF,TGTGCCAGCAGCTCAGCGGGGAGCACAGATACGCAGTATTTT
.,TRBJ2-2,17,TRBV27,TRBD2,CASSSRTSGMGDGELFF,TGTGCCAGCAGTTCCCGGACTAGCGGGATGGGTGACGGGGAGCTGTTTTTT
.,TRBJ2-6,16,TRBV27,TRBD2,CASSLSGGVGANVLTF,TGTGCCAGCAGTTTATCGGGGGGGGTTGGGGCCAACGTCCTGACTTTC
.,TRBJ2-7,13,TRBV5-1,.,CASSLGGYYEQYF,TGCGCCAGCAGCTTGGGGGGCTACTACGAGCAGTACTTC
.,TRBJ2-1,15,TRBV9,.,CASSVGVSSMNEQFF,TGTGCCAGCAGCGTAGGGGTTTCTAGCATGAATGAGCAGTTCTTC
.,TRBJ2-3,13,TRBV30,TRBD2,CAWTRDVAGGLYF,TGTGCCTGGACTCGCGACGTTGCGGGAGGTTTGTATTTT